The TCR beta chain described here comes from a study of CD8+ T cells in alopecia areata listed by TCRdb under 2018. At the level of the whole study: Treated patients were enrolled in an open-label pilot trial of oral tofacitinib at 5 to 10 mg twice daily for moderate-to-severe alopecia areata. Scalp tissue and sorted CD4+ and CD8+ peripheral blood T cells from patchy and totalis/universalis alopecia areata patients and from healthy controls were covered by human TCRbeta sequencing. RNA was extracted with the PAXgene miRNA kit for fixed scalp, the miRNeasy kit for PBMCs, and the RNeasy kit for mouse skin. Tofacitinib-treated patients had biopsies at baseline and at 4 and 24 weeks of treatment, with a later scalp biopsy in several patients. Tofacitinib was administered for 6 to 18 months, and 6 months of follow-up off drug were then conducted to assess delayed response and recurrence. In both human patients and the C3H/HeJ mouse model, the study applied high-throughput TCRbeta sequencing to look at T cell clonal expansion in alopecia areata. Clonality in the scalp was compared among normal scalp (n=4), patchy alopecia areata scalp (n=8), and alopecia totalis/universalis scalp (n=8). immunoSEQ multiplex PCR using 35 Vbeta forward primers and 13 Jbeta reverse primers was used to amplify TCRbeta CDR3 regions.

Relative to germline, V is 5 bases shorter and J is 3 bases shorter, with 22 bases between their ends. There are 17 amino acids in the CDR3, from cysteine to phenylalanine inclusive. Kept here is only the CDR3 DNA, which spans 51 bases and is read in frame from base 1. CDR1 and CDR2 are read off the germline V gene as SGHTA and FQGNSA. What the study reported, not specific to this receptor: TCR sequences shared between patients were less clear than in mice, possibly partly because of HLA diversity in the patient population. Unlike mouse skin, which is dominated by gammadelta T cells, normal human skin has resident alphabeta T cells that are also sequenced, and this complicates analysis of the scalp TCR repertoire. Compared with normal scalp, lesional scalp, particularly in alopecia totalis/universalis, had higher clonality and more expanded CD8+ clones, which suggests antigenic drive.

Libraries were constructed by the immunoSEQ multiplex PCR assay. To provide template for TCR sequencing, every sample had RNA extracted and reverse transcribed into cDNA. SuperScript III was used for first-strand cDNA synthesis, primed with a 2:1 mix of oligo-dT and random hexamers. Amplification bias was assessed with a synthetic immune receptor repertoire, and residual bias was removed computationally. Regarding the original processing steps: Raw reads were preprocessed to remove errors, and CDR3 was defined by IMGT conventions from the conserved cysteine to phenylalanine. Clonality was computed by normalizing Shannon entropy by log2 of the number of productive unique TCRs and subtracting the result from 1. CD4 or CD8 identity of scalp clones was inferred by cross-referencing scalp TCRbeta sequences with sorted blood CD4 and CD8 repertoires. TCRdb obtained this table from immuneACCESS and retained in-frame rearrangements with V and J assigned. These tables miss some clones; where compared with another copy, unresolved V genes account for less than half of the shortfall, and the remainder is unexplained. That table gives V, J and clone size, and the DNA gave D and trimming. The sample table records 200,000 to 250,000 clones; 50% to 70% of these occur just once. The ten largest clones take up 0.45% of the sample.

According to the study, the label for this sample's time point signals: baseline before oral tofacitinib. Lesional scalp punch biopsies and peripheral blood were collected from alopecia areata patients. PBMCs were separated by density centrifugation and stained for CD3, CD4 and CD8, after which CD4+ and CD8+ T cells were sorted on a FACSAria. Turning to this clone: This receptor's antigen is unknown. Within one base of it there is no much larger clone, and no base qualities were kept.

The sample consisted of CD4+ T cells sorted from blood, taken at week 0. The chain joins TRBV7-2 to TRBJ1-2; a tentative D match to TRBD1 spans 6 bases. This receptor was obtained from a human donor with alopecia areata. The CDR3 amino acid sequence is: CASSPSTFGTLDYGYTF. In nucleotides, the sequence is TGTGCCAGCAGCCCCAGTACATTCGGGACACTCGACTATGGCTACACCTTC.